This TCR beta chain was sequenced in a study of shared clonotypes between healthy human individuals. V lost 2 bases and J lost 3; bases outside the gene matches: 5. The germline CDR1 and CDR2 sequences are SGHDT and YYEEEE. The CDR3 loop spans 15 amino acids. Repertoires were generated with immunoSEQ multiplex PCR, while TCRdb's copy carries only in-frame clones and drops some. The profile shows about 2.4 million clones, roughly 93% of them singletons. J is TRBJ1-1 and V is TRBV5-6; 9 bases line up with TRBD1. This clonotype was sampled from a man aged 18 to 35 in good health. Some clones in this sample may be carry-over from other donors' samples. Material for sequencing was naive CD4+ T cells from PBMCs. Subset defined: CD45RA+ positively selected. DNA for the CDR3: TGTGCCAGCAGCTTAGCTGGGACAGGGCACACTGAAGCTTTCTTT. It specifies CASSLAGTGHTEAFF.